This T cell receptor beta chain was recovered during a study of shared clonotypes between healthy human individuals. Study in general: Three men and two women, aged 18 to 49, were donors.

In the original processing: Without quality scores, immunoSEQ junctional reads could not be filtered like full-length reads. TCRdb keeps only in-frame clones here, not all; method: immunoSEQ multiplex PCR. For V, J and clone size, that table is used; D and trimming come from the DNA. This sample has about 480,000 clones, with approximately 85% found just once. For genomic DNA, unsorted samples relied on some 100 million PBMCs. The length of the CDR3 is 12 residues. CDR1 is SEHNR, CDR2 FQNEAQ, per germline (reference sequence). Comments on this clone: One base away lies a much larger clone, so this may be a sequencing read error.

Sequencing was performed on PBMCs. This sequence originates from a woman aged 40 to 55 in good health. Some clones in this sample may be carry-over from other donors' samples. The chain combines TRBV7-9 with TRBJ2-5; possible D gene TRBD1, 5 bases. The assigned J gene may be wrong: the sequence end matches TRBJ2-7 better. The CDR3 reads CASSLQGYEQYF. The DNA for the CDR3 is TGTGCCAGCAGCTTGCAGGGCTACGAGCAGTACTTC.